The 7 T cell receptor beta chains below come from one sample, sequenced in a study of shared clonotypes between healthy human individuals. Generated by immunoSEQ multiplex PCR, the TCRdb table keeps only in-frame clones and is missing some. The table shows some 1 million clones, with about 70% occurring only once. The specimen was memory CD4+ T cells sorted from blood. Described subset: CD45RA-negative fraction. Receptors originate from a man aged 18 to 29 in good health.

The table lists this clone with many counts. V gene TRBV7-9 combines with J gene TRBJ1-1; tentative D call: TRBD1 (5 bases). Per the germline V gene, CDR1 is SEHNR and CDR2 is FQNEAQ (reference sequence). V shed 3 bases and J shed 3 bases, with 20 bases lying between them. The CDR3 is 17 amino acids. The CDR3 region is CASSFGVFGDGDTEAFF. CDR3 nucleotides: TGTGCCAGCAGCTTTGGCGTCTTCGGGGACGGCGACACTGAAGCTTTCTTT.

The V call is TRBV7-9, the J call TRBJ2-5, with 9 bases identical to TRBD2. The CDR3 loop spans 16 amino acids. CDR1 is SEHNR, CDR2 FQNEAQ, per germline (reference sequence). V gave up 5 bases and J gave up 4 bases; unmatched junction bases: 11. CDR3 sequence reads: CASSKYLAGVGETQYF. DNA for the CDR3: TGTGCCAGCAGCAAATACTTAGCGGGAGTGGGAGAGACCCAGTACTTC.

The genes are TRBV5-5 and TRBJ2-5; D is perhaps TRBD1 or TRBD2 (5 bases each). The CDR3 spans 13 residues. The germline V and J ends were trimmed by 4 bases and 1 base, with 8 bases remaining between them. CDR1 and CDR2 from the germline V gene are SGHKS and YYEKEE (reference sequence). This CDR3 reads CASSPGTQETQYF. The CDR3 DNA reads as TGTGCCAGCAGCCCCGGGACCCAAGAGACCCAGTACTTC.

The V gene is TRBV4-1, the J gene TRBJ2-7, with TRBD1 matching over 7 bases. V shed 1 base and J 2 bases; nucleotides not matched to a gene: 8. The CDR3 is made up of 16 amino acids. The germline CDR1 and CDR2 sequences are MGHRA and YSYEKL. The CDR3 DNA reads as TGCGCCAGCAGCCAAGTTCCGGGACAGACTGCCTACGAGCAGTACTTC. The encoded protein is CASSQVPGQTAYEQYF.

This chain joins TRBV11-1 and TRBJ2-3; D perhaps matches TRBD1 (6 bases). The CDR3 totals 15 residues. The V and J ends lost 5 bases and 0 bases respectively, with 12 bases between them. Germline-derived CDR1 and CDR2 are SGHAT and FQDESV (reference sequence). The DNA for the CDR3 is TGTGCCAGCAGCGTCGGGACACCAAGCACAGATACGCAGTATTTT. Translating gives CASSVGTPSTDTQYF.

Notes on this clone: Other DNA sequences in the sample encode the same CDR3. The chain links TRBV7-6 to TRBJ1-1, with TRBD1 matching over 8 bases. The CDR3 has 14 residues. The J segment lost 1 base and the V segment lost 3 bases, leaving 1 base of the junction unmatched. Germline V lookup: CDR1 SGHVS, CDR2 FNYEAQ. The CDR3 region has the DNA TGTGCCAGCAGCTTGGGACAGGCGAACACTGAAGCTTTCTTT. Its protein is CASSLGQANTEAFF.

As to this clone: A read error may account for a junction end that differs from germline. CDR3 sequence: CASSQEGGMDF. The CDR3 DNA follows: TGCGCCAGCAGCCAAGAGGGGGGCATGGACTTC. This sequence joins TRBV4-1 and TRBJ2-5; either TRBD1 or TRBD2 may fit D (6 bases each). Germline V gives CDR1 MGHRA, CDR2 YSYEKL. This CDR3 is 11 amino acids long.